This T cell receptor beta chain originates from a study of T cell repertoires in cytomegalovirus infection. Across the whole study: Based on public TCR beta signatures, there were indications of CMV infection and of a matching HLA type.

This CDR3 spans 14 amino acids. Germline V gives CDR1 SGHNT, CDR2 YYREEE (reference sequence). V gave up 0 bases and J gave up 6 bases, with 12 bases separating them. Each CDR3 protein gets one entry after TCRdb re-called the reads with MiXCR. Of about 260,000 distinct CDR3 sequences listed, roughly 13% are singletons. As concerns this clonotype: Its cognate antigen is unknown.

Points from the study as a whole: CMV-specific HLA-C-restricted TCR beta clonotypes dominated the ex vivo response.

The V and J genes are TRBV5-4 and TRBJ1-2; the D gene is possibly TRBD1 (5 bases). The sequenced sample was PBMCs. This TCR came from a human donor in good health (CMV status not recorded). Some clones in this sample may be carry-over from other donors' samples. The CDR3 coding sequence is TGTGCCAGCAGCTTGGCGGACAAAATTGATGGCTACACCTTC. Translation: CASSLADKIDGYTF.